These 26 T cell receptor beta chains were all obtained from the same sample, sequenced in a study of beta chain features in type 1 diabetes. Findings and limits, study-wide: Significant though moderate, a shortening of TCRB CDR3s appeared in all four CD4+ subsets of Type 1 diabetes patients.

Isolated RNA was reverse transcribed in full, so expressed TCRB transcripts were sequenced. Sequencing was performed with immunoSEQ multiplex PCR; in TCRdb, only in-frame clones are kept and a portion is missing. The sample carries around 250,000 clones, around 14% recorded once. Their antigens are not known. The sequenced material came from naive CD4+ T cells from blood. These receptors were collected from a man aged 30-40 years with type 1 diabetes.

In this sample, this clone turned up once. The rearrangement joins TRBV5-1 to TRBJ2-5; TRBD1 matches 9 bases. V lost 0 bases and J lost 5; bases outside the gene matches: 5. This CDR3 has 15 residues. The germline V gene encodes CDR1 SGHRS and CDR2 YFSETQ. CDR3: CASSLGGTGHETQYF. The CDR3, as DNA: TGCGCCAGCAGCTTGGGAGGGACAGGGCACGAGACCCAGTACTTC.

The rearrangement uses TRBV5-1 and TRBJ2-1; 9 bases map to TRBD2. The V segment lost 4 bases and the J segment 8 bases; nucleotides outside the gene matches: 4. Germline CDR1 and CDR2: SGHRS and YFSETQ. This CDR3 comprises 13 residues. CDR3 in amino acids: CASSLAGFDEQFF. The CDR3 DNA sequence: TGCGCCAGCAGCCTAGCGGGGTTCGATGAGCAGTTCTTC.

This clone has just a few counts. The rearrangement joins TRBV5-1 to TRBJ2-6; D remains unclear. This CDR3 comprises 17 residues. The ends were cut back, 0 bases at V and 4 bases at J, with 14 bases in the middle. Germline V CDR1 and CDR2: SGHRS, YFSETQ. DNA for the CDR3: TGCGCCAGCAGCTTGGGAGTATCCCCGCCCGGGGCCAACGTCCTGACTTTC. Amino acids: CASSLGVSPPGANVLTF.

The chain joins TRBV18 to TRBJ2-7; D is possibly TRBD1 (6 bases). Trimming shortened V by 3 bases and J by 1 base, and 28 bases separated the two germline ends. The CDR3 has 20 residues. Germline V gene sequence: CDR1 KGHSH, CDR2 LQKENI. The CDR3 loop reads CASSPRPIAAYGQGSYEQYF. In DNA form, the CDR3 reads TGTGCCAGCTCACCCCGCCCAATCGCGGCCTACGGGCAGGGGTCCTACGAGCAGTACTTC.

In this sample, this clone turned up a few times. The sample holds other DNA sequences that translate to the same CDR3. The chain carries TRBV5-4 and TRBJ2-2, with a weak D call TRBD2 (5 bases). Trimming cost V 4 bases and J 4 bases, with 8 bases left between them. The CDR3 sequence is 13 residues long. Germline CDR1 and CDR2: SGHNT and YYREEE (reference sequence). CDR3 nucleotides: TGTGCCAGCAGCCCGGGGTCCACCGGGGAGCTGTTTTTT. This codes for CASSPGSTGELFF.

The table lists this clone with a few counts. The genes are TRBV5-1 and TRBJ2-3; TRBD2 is a possible D gene (6 bases). V lost 1 base and J 5 bases, leaving 14 bases between the germline ends. CDR3 length: 15 residues. Germline V gives CDR1 SGHRS, CDR2 YFSETQ. In DNA, the CDR3 is TGCGCCAGCAGCTTGTATCGCAGGGAGGAAGATACGCAGTATTTT. Its translation: CASSLYRREEDTQYF. The whole variable domain, remainder taken from reference TRBV5-1 and TRBJ2-3, is KAGVTQTPRYLIKTRGQQVTLSCSPISGHRSVSWYQQTPGQGLQFLFEYFSETQRNKGNFPGRFSGRQFSNSRSEMNVSTLELGDSALYLCASSLYRREEDTQYFGPGTRLTVL.

The chain uses TRBV4-1 and TRBJ2-3; 8 bases fit TRBD2. This CDR3 is 18 amino acids long. J lost 1 base, V lost 0 bases, and 9 bases had no gene match. CDR1 is MGHRA, CDR2 YSYEKL, per germline. This chain's CDR3 is CASSQDVSSGGRTDTQYF. For the CDR3, the DNA is TGCGCCAGCAGCCAAGATGTATCAAGCGGGGGACGCACAGATACGCAGTATTTT.

The gene calls are TRBV5-1 and TRBJ1-2; D not resolved. Trimming shortened V by 0 bases and J by 0 bases, and 12 bases separated the two germline ends. There are 16 residues in the CDR3. CDR1 is SGHRS, CDR2 YFSETQ, per germline. For the CDR3, the DNA is TGCGCCAGCAGCTTGGGGTGGTCGTCAGCTAACTATGGCTACACCTTC. Encoded protein: CASSLGWSSANYGYTF. Full variable domain (remainder filled in from reference TRBV5-1 and TRBJ1-2): KAGVTQTPRYLIKTRGQQVTLSCSPISGHRSVSWYQQTPGQGLQFLFEYFSETQRNKGNFPGRFSGRQFSNSRSEMNVSTLELGDSALYLCASSLGWSSANYGYTFGSGTRLTVV.

The V and J genes are TRBV7-2 and TRBJ2-1; 10 bases are shared with TRBD2. After removal of 8 bases from V and 4 bases from J, the junction contained 11 bases not matched to a gene. The CDR3 spans 16 residues. Germline CDR1 and CDR2: SGHTA and FQGNSA. CDR3 sequence reads: CASRRAGTSAYNEQFF. CDR3 nucleotide sequence: TGTGCCAGCCGTCGAGCCGGGACTAGCGCTTACAATGAGCAGTTCTTC.

This clone was detected only a few times. In the same sample, other DNA sequences code for this CDR3. This chain uses TRBV18 with TRBJ2-7; 7 positions agree with TRBD1. The CDR3 consists of 14 residues. Germline CDR1 reads KGHSH; CDR2 reads LQKENI. With 0 bases clipped from V and 1 base from J, the junction kept 0 bases outside the gene matches. Here the CDR3 DNA reads TGTGCCAGCTCACCACCGGGACAGTCCTACGAGCAGTACTTC. This gives the protein CASSPPGQSYEQYF.

The chain uses TRBV7-2 and TRBJ1-2, with TRBD1 as a possible D gene (6 bases). V lost 5 bases to trimming and J lost 2 bases, with 12 bases between them. The germline V gene encodes CDR1 SGHTA and CDR2 FQGNSA. CDR3 length: 14 residues. In DNA, the CDR3 is TGTGCCAGCAGCACTGGGACACAAAACTATGGCTACACCTTC. Its protein product is CASSTGTQNYGYTF.

This clone was seen a handful of times. This chain links TRBV6-5 with TRBJ2-7; a possible D gene is TRBD2 (6 bases). CDR1 and CDR2 from the germline V gene are MNHEY and SVGAGI. CDR3 length equals 14 residues. The V end lost 6 bases, the J end lost 0 bases, and 12 bases lay between the germline ends. CDR3 amino acids: CASSRTSSSYEQYF. The DNA of the CDR3 is TGTGCCAGCAGCCGAACTAGCAGCTCCTACGAGCAGTACTTC.

The sample holds a few counts of this clone. This rearrangement joins TRBV28 to TRBJ1-4; 8 positions match TRBD1. Germline CDR1 and CDR2: MDHEN and SYDVKM. V gave up 8 bases and J gave up 5 bases; unmatched junction bases: 10. The CDR3 has 15 amino acids. CDR3: CASHTGTGRNEKLFF. The DNA of the CDR3 is TGTGCCAGCCATACGGGGACAGGTCGGAATGAAAAACTGTTTTTT.

This clone was counted between two and nine times. The chain couples TRBV19 to TRBJ1-1; D not certain. This CDR3 spans 14 amino acids. Trimming removed 7 bases at V and 4 bases at J, with 16 bases between. From germline, CDR1 is LNHDA and CDR2 SQIVND (reference sequence). CDR3 amino acids: CASTREGVGTEAFF. CDR3 DNA sequence: TGTGCCAGTACGAGGGAGGGAGTAGGCACTGAAGCTTTCTTT.

In this sample, this clone turned up a few times. The chain is built from TRBV6-1 and TRBJ2-5; 7 positions match TRBD2. The CDR3 totals 14 residues. The V gene's germline CDR1 is MNHNS and CDR2 SASEGT. The trim removed 6 bases at V and 5 bases at J, leaving 9 bases unmatched. The CDR3 sequence is CASRLSRLAETQYF. The CDR3 nucleotides read TGTGCCAGCAGACTGAGTCGACTAGCCGAGACCCAGTACTTC.

This clone was observed a handful of times. V is TRBV5-1 and J is TRBJ2-1; TRBD2 matches 12 bases. V shed 7 bases and J 4 bases; nucleotides not matched to a gene: 3. This CDR3 contains 14 residues. Germline assignment: CDR1 SGHRS and CDR2 YFSETQ. DNA for the CDR3: TGCGCCAGCGGACTAGCGGGGACATACAATGAGCAGTTCTTC. Protein sequence: CASGLAGTYNEQFF.

This clone has more than one count but fewer than ten. The chain carries TRBV29-1 and TRBJ2-5, with TRBD1 identical over 11 bases. Trimming at V came to 6 bases and at J to 3 bases, leaving 12 bases not matched to a gene. Germline V CDR1 and CDR2: SQVTM, ANQGSEA. CDR3 length equals 16 residues. CDR3 in DNA: TGCAGCGTCAGGGGACAGGGGGGCGTAAGTGAAGAGACCCAGTACTTC. Its protein is CSVRGQGGVSEETQYF.

This chain uses TRBV30 with TRBJ1-2, with 10 bases that match TRBD1. CDR1 and CDR2 (germline): GTSNPN, SVGIG (reference sequence). After removal of 0 bases from V and 8 bases from J, the junction contained 6 bases not matched to a gene. CDR3 length: 14 residues. The CDR3: CAWSVGTGDGGYTF. The CDR3 nucleotides are TGTGCCTGGAGTGTAGGGACAGGGGACGGCGGCTACACCTTC.

For the CDR3, the DNA is TGTGCCAGCAGTTACACAAGTTACAATGAGCAGTTCTTC. Residues: CASSYTSYNEQFF. The chain carries TRBV6-6 and TRBJ2-1; no definite D call. Germline lookup yields CDR1 MNHNY and CDR2 SVGAGI (reference sequence). The CDR3 extends over 13 amino acids. V was trimmed by 2 bases and J by 4 bases, leaving 6 bases between them.

Only a few counts were recorded for this clone. This sample also contains other DNA sequences that code for the same CDR3. J is TRBJ1-1 and V is TRBV7-2, with 8 positions matching TRBD1. CDR3 length: 15 residues. V shed 3 bases, J shed 0 bases, and the junction held 3 bases outside the gene matches. Per the germline V gene, CDR1 is SGHTA and CDR2 is FQGNSA. DNA of the CDR3: TGTGCCAGCAGCTTTGGGACAGGCTTGAACACTGAAGCTTTCTTT. It is translated as CASSFGTGLNTEAFF.

This clone was observed a few times. The chain couples TRBV27 to TRBJ2-1, with a possible D match to TRBD1 (6 bases). CDR3 length: 15 amino acids. Germline assignment: CDR1 MNHEY and CDR2 SMNVEV (reference sequence). Trimming cost V 2 bases and J 2 bases, with 10 bases left between them. Here the CDR3 reads CASSLEGVAYNEQFF. The CDR3 DNA reads as TGTGCCAGCAGTTTAGAGGGGGTTGCCTACAATGAGCAGTTCTTC.

This chain connects TRBV15 to TRBJ2-2, with TRBD2 matching 10 bases. V trimming: 3 bases; J trimming: 2 bases; junction bases outside the gene matches: 3. Germline values: CDR1 LNHNV, CDR2 YYDKDF (reference sequence). The CDR3 runs 16 residues. The CDR3 sequence: CATSRELAGNTGELFF. CDR3 sequence (DNA): TGTGCCACCAGCAGGGAACTAGCGGGAAACACCGGGGAGCTGTTTTTT.

This clone was counted a few times. The CDR3: CASSPGQVNTEAFF. The CDR3 DNA follows: TGTGCCAGCAGCCCCGGACAGGTAAACACTGAAGCTTTCTTT. The J gene is TRBJ1-1, the V gene TRBV4-2, with 7 bases that match TRBD1. Germline lookup yields CDR1 LGHNA and CDR2 YNFKEQ. V trimming: 4 bases; J trimming: 2 bases; junction bases outside the gene matches: 4. This CDR3 has 14 residues.

This clone came up a few times. Here the CDR3 reads CASSFPSAGEQFF. In DNA form, the CDR3 reads TGCGCCAGCAGCTTCCCCTCCGCGGGAGAGCAGTTCTTC. The chain joins TRBV5-1 to TRBJ2-1; D may be TRBD2 (6 bases). The V end lost 2 bases, the J end lost 10 bases, and 13 bases lay between the germline ends. The CDR3 is made up of 13 amino acids. Germline V CDR1 and CDR2: SGHRS, YFSETQ.

This clone was counted between two and nine times. The gene calls are TRBV30 and TRBJ1-2; no definite D call. There are 13 residues in the CDR3. Trimming shortened V by 5 bases and J by 0 bases, and 10 bases separated the two germline ends. From germline, CDR1 is GTSNPN and CDR2 SVGIG (reference sequence). CDR3 in amino acids: CAWSTGTNYGYTF. As DNA, the CDR3 is TGTGCCTGGTCGACGGGGACTAACTATGGCTACACCTTC.

There are a few counts of this clone. The rearrangement links TRBV7-8 to TRBJ2-6; D is undetermined. Per the germline V gene, CDR1 is SGHVS and CDR2 is FQNEAQ. This CDR3 region has 15 residues. Trimming removed 0 bases from V and 1 base from J, with 4 bases in between. For the CDR3, the DNA is TGTGCCAGCAGCTTAGCTCCGTCTGGGGCCAACGTCCTGACTTTC. Encoded protein: CASSLAPSGANVLTF.